This T cell receptor (beta chain) comes out of a study of radiation and T cells in renal cell carcinoma. Study in general: Nephrectomy followed 15 Gy stereotactic body radiation by 4 weeks.

Study results and caveats: In blood, top tumor clones expanded by 2 weeks, shrinking by 4.

The V gene lost 0 bases and the J gene lost 5 bases, with 14 bases spanning the gap. The CDR3 length is 15 residues. Germline V lookup: CDR1 SGHRS, CDR2 YFSETQ. Of note for this clone: Antigen specificity is unknown.

Time point reported: baseline pretreatment blood. Treatment here: 15 Gy SBRT to primary tumor, nephrectomy 4 weeks later. Serial blood draws occurred at baseline and 2 and 4 weeks post-SBRT. Clear cell pathology was present in this patient's renal cell carcinoma. Clones were sequenced by immunoSEQ multiplex PCR, and TCRdb holds only the in-frame ones, with some missing. Among about 130,000 clones, 88% were seen once, and the ten largest hold around 12%. This TCR derives from a woman aged 45-60 years with renal cell carcinoma. The chain combines TRBV5-1 with TRBJ1-2; D ambiguous. Source: blood, taken from a patient whose treatment included radiotherapy and nephrectomy. The chain's CDR3 is CASSLAEAAQYGYTF. CDR3 coding DNA: TGCGCCAGCAGCTTGGCCGAGGCAGCGCAGTATGGCTACACCTTC.